The present entry profiles one TCR beta chain with its context. Its specificity is not known. From germline, CDR1 is SGHRS and CDR2 YFSETQ. The CDR3 runs 13 residues. Trimming took 4 bases from V and 4 from J, leaving 12 bases between them. These data belong to a study of cytomegalovirus exposure and HLA in healthy donors. Findings of the study overall: Altogether, more than 150 TCR beta chains were recorded as cytomegalovirus-associated. Cytomegalovirus status, reportedly, was diagnosed with high specificity and sensitivity by the classifier.

Libraries were prepared by immunoSEQ multiplex PCR; TCRdb keeps only in-frame clonotypes and omits some of them. The top ten clones hold roughly 15% of a sample with about 180,000 clones, 85% of them seen once. The sequence was collected from a man between 18 and 35 years old in good health and CMV-seropositive. The chain is built from TRBV5-1 and TRBJ2-7; D remains ambiguous. Material: PBMCs. The CDR3 DNA sequence: TGCGCCAGCAGCCCGGAGCCCGGGTACGAGCAGTACTTC. It codes for CASSPEPGYEQYF.